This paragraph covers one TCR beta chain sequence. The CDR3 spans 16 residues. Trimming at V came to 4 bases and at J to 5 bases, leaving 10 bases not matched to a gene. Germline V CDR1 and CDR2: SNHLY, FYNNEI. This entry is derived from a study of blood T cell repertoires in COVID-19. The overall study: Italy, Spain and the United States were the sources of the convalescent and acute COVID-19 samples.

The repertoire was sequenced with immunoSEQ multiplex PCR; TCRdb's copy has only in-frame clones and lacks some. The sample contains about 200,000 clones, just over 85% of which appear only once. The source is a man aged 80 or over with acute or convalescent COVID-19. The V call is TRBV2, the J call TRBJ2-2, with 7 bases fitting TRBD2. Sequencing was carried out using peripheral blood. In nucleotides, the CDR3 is TGTGCCAGCAGTGTCTCTGGGAGCGGGACGACCGGGGAGCTGTTTTTT. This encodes CASSVSGSGTTGELFF.